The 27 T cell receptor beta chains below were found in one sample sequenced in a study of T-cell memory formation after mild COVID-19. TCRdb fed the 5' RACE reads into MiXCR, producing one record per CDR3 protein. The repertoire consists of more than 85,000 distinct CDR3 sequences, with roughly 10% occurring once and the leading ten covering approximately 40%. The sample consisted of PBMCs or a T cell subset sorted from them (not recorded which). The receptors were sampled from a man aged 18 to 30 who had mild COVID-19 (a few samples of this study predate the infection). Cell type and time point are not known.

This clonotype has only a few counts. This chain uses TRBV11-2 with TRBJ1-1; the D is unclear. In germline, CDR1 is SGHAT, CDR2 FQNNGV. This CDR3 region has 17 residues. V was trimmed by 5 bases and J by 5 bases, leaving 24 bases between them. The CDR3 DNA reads TGTGCCAGCAGCCGCGGGGAGCGAGGGAGTAGATTTACTGAAGCTTTCTTT. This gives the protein CASSRGERGSRFTEAFF.

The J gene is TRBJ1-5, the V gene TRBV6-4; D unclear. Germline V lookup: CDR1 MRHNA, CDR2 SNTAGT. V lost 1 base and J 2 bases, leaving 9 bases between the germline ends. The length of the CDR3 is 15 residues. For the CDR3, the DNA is TGTGCCAGCAGTGACTTGGTATTTTGCAATCAGCCCCAGCATTTT. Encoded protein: CASSDLVFCNQPQHF.

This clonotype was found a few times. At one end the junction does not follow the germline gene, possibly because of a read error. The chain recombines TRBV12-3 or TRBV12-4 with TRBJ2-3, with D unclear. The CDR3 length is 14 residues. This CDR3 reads CASSYLIGTNTQYF. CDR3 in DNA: TGTGCCAGCAGTTACCTCATAGGCACAAATACGCAGTATTTT.

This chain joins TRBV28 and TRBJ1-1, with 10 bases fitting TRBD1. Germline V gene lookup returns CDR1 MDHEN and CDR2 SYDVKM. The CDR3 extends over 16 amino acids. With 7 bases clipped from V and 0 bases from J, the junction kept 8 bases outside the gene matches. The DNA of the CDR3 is TGTGCCAGCAATCCGGGACAGGGGCCCATGAACACTGAAGCTTTCTTT. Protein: CASNPGQGPMNTEAFF. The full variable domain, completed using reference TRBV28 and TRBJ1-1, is DVKVTQSSRYLVKRTGEKVFLECVQDMDHENMFWYRQDPGLGLRLIYFSYDVKMKEKGDIPEGYSVSREKKERFSLILESASTNQTSMYLCASNPGQGPMNTEAFFGQGTRLTVV.

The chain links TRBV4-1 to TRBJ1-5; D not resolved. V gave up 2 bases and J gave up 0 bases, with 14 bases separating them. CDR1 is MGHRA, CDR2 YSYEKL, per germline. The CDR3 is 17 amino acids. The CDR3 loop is CASSQWKSWYSNQPQHF. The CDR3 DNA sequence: TGCGCCAGCAGCCAATGGAAGAGCTGGTATAGCAATCAGCCCCAGCATTTT.

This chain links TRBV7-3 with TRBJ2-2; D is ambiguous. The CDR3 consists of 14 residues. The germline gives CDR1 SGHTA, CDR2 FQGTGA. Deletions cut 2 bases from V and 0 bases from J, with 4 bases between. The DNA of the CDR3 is TGTGCCAGCAGCTTACTACCGAACACCGGGGAGCTGTTTTTT. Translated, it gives CASSLLPNTGELFF. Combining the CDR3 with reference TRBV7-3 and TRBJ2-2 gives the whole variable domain GAGVSQTPSNKVTEKGKYVELRCDPISGHTALYWYRQSLGQGPEFLIYFQGTGAADDSGLPNDRFFAVRPEGSVSTLKIQRTERGDSAVYLCASSLLPNTGELFFGEGSRLTVL.

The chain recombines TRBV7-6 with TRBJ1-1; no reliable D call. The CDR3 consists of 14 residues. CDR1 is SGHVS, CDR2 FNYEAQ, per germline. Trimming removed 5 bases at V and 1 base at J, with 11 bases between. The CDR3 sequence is CASSPWAGNTEAFF. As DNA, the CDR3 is TGTGCCAGCAGCCCCTGGGCAGGGAACACTGAAGCTTTCTTT.

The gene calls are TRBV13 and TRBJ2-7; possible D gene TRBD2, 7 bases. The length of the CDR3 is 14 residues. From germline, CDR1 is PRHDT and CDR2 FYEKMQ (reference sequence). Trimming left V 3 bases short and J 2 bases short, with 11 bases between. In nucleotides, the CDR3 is TGTGCCAGCAGCTTCCGGGGGGCCACCTACGAGCAGTACTTC. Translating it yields CASSFRGATYEQYF.

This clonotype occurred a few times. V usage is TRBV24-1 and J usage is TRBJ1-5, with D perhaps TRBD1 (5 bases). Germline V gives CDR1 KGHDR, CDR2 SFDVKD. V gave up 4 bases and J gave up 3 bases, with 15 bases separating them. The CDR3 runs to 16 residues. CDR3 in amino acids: CATSDDTRGINQPQHF. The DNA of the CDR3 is TGTGCCACCAGTGACGATACCCGGGGGATCAATCAGCCCCAGCATTTT.

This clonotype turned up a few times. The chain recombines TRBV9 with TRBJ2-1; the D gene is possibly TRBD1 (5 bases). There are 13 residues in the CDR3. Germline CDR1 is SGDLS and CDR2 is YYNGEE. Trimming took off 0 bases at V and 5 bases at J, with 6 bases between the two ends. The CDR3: CASSVEGNNEQFF. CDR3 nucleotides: TGTGCCAGCAGCGTAGAGGGGAACAATGAGCAGTTCTTC.

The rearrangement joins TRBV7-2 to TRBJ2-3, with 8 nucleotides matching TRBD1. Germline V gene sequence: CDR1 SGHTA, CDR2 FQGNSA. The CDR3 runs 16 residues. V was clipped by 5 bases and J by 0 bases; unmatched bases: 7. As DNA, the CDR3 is TGTGCCAGCAGCCCGGGACAGGTTTCTAGCACAGATACGCAGTATTTT. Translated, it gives CASSPGQVSSTDTQYF.

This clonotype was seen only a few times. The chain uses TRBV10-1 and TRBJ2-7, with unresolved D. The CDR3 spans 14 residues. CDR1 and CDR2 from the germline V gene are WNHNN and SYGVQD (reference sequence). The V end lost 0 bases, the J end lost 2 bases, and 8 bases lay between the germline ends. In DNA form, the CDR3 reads TGCGCCAGCAGTGAGTCGACCTTCCCCTACGAGCAGTACTTC. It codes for CASSESTFPYEQYF.

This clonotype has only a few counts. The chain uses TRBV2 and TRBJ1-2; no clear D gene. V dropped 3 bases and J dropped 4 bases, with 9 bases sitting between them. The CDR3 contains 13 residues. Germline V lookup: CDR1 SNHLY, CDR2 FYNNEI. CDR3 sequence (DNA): TGTGCCAGCAGTGACGGGCCCGGCTATGGCTACACCTTC. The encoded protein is CASSDGPGYGYTF.

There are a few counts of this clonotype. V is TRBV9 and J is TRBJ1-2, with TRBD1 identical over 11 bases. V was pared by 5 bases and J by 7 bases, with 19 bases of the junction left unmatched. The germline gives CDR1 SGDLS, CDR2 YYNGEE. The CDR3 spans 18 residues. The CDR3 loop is CASSDGLRDRGLLSGYTF. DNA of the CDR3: TGTGCCAGCAGTGATGGACTCCGGGACAGGGGGTTATTGAGTGGCTACACCTTC.

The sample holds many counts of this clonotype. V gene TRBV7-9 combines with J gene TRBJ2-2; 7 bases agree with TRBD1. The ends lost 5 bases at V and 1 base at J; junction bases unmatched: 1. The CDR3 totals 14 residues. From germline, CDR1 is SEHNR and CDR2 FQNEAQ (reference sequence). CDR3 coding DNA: TGTGCCAGCAGCCGGACAGGGAACACCGGGGAGCTGTTTTTT. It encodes CASSRTGNTGELFF.

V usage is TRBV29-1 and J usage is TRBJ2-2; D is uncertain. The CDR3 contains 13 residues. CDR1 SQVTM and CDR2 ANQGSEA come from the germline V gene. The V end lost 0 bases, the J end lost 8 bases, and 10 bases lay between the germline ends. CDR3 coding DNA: TGCAGCGTTGAAGATTCAAGGGTGGGGGAGCTGTTTTTT. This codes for CSVEDSRVGELFF.

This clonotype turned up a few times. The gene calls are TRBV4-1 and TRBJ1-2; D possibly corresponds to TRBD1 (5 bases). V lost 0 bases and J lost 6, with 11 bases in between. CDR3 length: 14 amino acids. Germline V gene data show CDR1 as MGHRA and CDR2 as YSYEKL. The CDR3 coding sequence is TGCGCCAGCAGCCAAGAAGGGGTGTCGGATGGCTACACCTTC. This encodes CASSQEGVSDGYTF.

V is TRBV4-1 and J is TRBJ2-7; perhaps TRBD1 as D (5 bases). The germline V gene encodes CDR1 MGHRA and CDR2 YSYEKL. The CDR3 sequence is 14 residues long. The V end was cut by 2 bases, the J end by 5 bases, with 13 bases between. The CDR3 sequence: CASSQSTGADEQYF. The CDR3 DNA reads TGCGCCAGCAGCCAATCTACTGGGGCGGACGAGCAGTACTTC.

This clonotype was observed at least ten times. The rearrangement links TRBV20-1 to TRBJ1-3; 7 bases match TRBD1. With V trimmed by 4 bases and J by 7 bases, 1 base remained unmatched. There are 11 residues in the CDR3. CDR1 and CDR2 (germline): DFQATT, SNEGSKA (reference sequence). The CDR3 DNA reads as TGCAGTGCTACGACAGGGAACACCATATATTTT. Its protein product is CSATTGNTIYF.

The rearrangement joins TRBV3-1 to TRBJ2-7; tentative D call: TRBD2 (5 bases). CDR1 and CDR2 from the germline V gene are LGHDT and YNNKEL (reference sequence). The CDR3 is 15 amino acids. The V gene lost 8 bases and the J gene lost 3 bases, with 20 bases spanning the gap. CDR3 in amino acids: CASEPDYPGNYEQYF. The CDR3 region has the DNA TGTGCCAGCGAACCTGATTATCCCGGGAACTACGAGCAGTACTTC.

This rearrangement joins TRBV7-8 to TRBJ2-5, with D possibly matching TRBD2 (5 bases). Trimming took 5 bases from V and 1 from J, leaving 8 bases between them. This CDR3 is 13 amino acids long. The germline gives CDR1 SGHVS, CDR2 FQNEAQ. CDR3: CASSQTSQETQYF. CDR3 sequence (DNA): TGTGCCAGCAGCCAAACTAGCCAAGAGACCCAGTACTTC.

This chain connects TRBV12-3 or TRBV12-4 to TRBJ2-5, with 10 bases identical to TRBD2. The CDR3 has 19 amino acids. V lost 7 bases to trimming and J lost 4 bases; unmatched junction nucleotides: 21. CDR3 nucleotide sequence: TGTGCCAGCACCTACGAGGGTTCTAGCGGGGGTCCGGACCGAGAGACCCAGTACTTC. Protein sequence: CASTYEGSSGGPDRETQYF.

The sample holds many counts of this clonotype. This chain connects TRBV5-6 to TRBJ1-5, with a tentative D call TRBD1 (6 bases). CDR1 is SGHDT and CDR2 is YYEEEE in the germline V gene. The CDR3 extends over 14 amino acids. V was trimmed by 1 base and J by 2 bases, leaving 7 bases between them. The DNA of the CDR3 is TGTGCCAGCAGCTTGCCAGGGGGCAATCAGCCCCAGCATTTT. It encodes CASSLPGGNQPQHF.

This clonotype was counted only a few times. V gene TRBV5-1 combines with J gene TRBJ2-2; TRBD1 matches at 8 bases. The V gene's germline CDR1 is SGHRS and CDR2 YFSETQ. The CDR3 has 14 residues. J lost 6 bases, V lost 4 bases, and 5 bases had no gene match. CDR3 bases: TGCGCCAGCAGCCCCGGACAGGGTGCCGGGGAGCTGTTTTTT. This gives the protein CASSPGQGAGELFF.

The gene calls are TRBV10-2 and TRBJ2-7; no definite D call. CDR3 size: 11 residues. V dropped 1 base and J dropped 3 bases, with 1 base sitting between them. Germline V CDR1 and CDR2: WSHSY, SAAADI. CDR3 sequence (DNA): TGCGCCAGCAGTGAGTTCTACGAGCAGTACTTC. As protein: CASSEFYEQYF.

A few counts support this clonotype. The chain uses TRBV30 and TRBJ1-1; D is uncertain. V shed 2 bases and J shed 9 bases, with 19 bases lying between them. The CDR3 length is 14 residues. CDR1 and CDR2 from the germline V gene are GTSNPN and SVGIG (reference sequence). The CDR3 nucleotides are TGTGCCTGGAGTCGGAGGGCCCCCCATACCAAAGCTTTCTTT. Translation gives CAWSRRAPHTKAFF.

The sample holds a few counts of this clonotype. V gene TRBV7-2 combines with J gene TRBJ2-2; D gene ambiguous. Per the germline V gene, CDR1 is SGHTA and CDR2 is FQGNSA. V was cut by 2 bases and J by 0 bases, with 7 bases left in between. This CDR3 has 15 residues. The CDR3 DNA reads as TGTGCCAGCAGCTTACCCCCAGCGAACACCGGGGAGCTGTTTTTT. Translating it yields CASSLPPANTGELFF.